The 27 T cell receptor beta chains given below trace back to one sample, sequenced in a study of cytomegalovirus exposure and HLA in healthy donors. In the PCR, 60 Vbeta and 13 Jbeta primers were used. The method was immunoSEQ multiplex PCR; TCRdb's version includes in-frame clones alone and lacks a portion of them. The repertoire holds some 200,000 clones, with approximately 85% as singletons. The sequencing sample was made of PBMCs. These receptors all stem from a woman between 18 and 29 years old in good health and CMV-seronegative.

This clone turned up a few times. The V call is TRBV19, the J call TRBJ1-6, with no clear D. The CDR3 has 16 residues. The V end lost 6 bases, the J end lost 3 bases, and 15 bases lay between the germline ends. Germline loops: CDR1 LNHDA, CDR2 SQIVND (reference sequence). DNA for the CDR3: TGTGCCAGTAGGGCTTCGGGTACCAACTATAATTCACCCCTCCACTTT. It codes for CASRASGTNYNSPLHF.

This clone has a single count. In nucleotides, the CDR3 is TGTGCCAGCAGCTTGATCCAGTACGAGCAGTACTTC. This sequence encodes CASSLIQYEQYF. The gene calls are TRBV7-2 and TRBJ2-7; D is ambiguous. The CDR3 is made up of 12 amino acids. V shed 3 bases and J shed 4 bases, with 7 bases lying between them. Germline V gives CDR1 SGHTA, CDR2 FQGNSA. Full variable domain (missing parts from reference TRBV7-2 and TRBJ2-7): GAGVSQSPSNKVTEKGKDVELRCDPISGHTALYWYRQSLGQGLEFLIYFQGNSAPDKSGLPSDRFSAERTGGSVSTLTIQRTQQEDSAVYLCASSLIQYEQYFGPGTRLTVT.

In DNA, the CDR3 is TGTGCCAGCTCACCTTTGCCAGAGACAGCGAACACTGAAGCTTTCTTT. Protein product: CASSPLPETANTEAFF. This sequence joins TRBV18 and TRBJ1-1; TRBD1 might be the D (5 bases). The germline V and J ends were trimmed by 3 bases and 1 base, with 15 bases remaining between them. Germline assignment: CDR1 KGHSH and CDR2 LQKENI. This CDR3 spans 16 amino acids.

The genes are TRBV11-2 and TRBJ2-1; the match to TRBD2 covers 11 bases. Germline V gene lookup returns CDR1 SGHAT and CDR2 FQNNGV. The V and J ends lost 5 bases and 8 bases, in that order; junction bases with no gene match: 11. The CDR3 is made up of 16 amino acids. The CDR3 sequence: CASSLHSGRAGDEQFF. The CDR3 nucleotides are TGTGCCAGCAGCCTCCATAGCGGGAGGGCCGGGGATGAGCAGTTCTTC.

V is TRBV5-6 and J is TRBJ2-1, with D tentatively TRBD1 (5 bases). V was pared by 0 bases and J by 2 bases, with 12 bases between. Germline V gene lookup returns CDR1 SGHDT and CDR2 YYEEEE. CDR3 length equals 16 residues. Here the CDR3 reads CASSLGFGQAYNEQFF. In DNA, the CDR3 is TGTGCCAGCAGCTTGGGTTTTGGACAAGCCTACAATGAGCAGTTCTTC.

J is TRBJ1-2 and V is TRBV6-1; 7 bases are shared with TRBD1. The V segment lost 2 bases and the J segment 6 bases; nucleotides outside the gene matches: 3. Per the germline V gene, CDR1 is MNHNS and CDR2 is SASEGT. The CDR3 covers 13 residues. CDR3 sequence: CASSELGQNGYTF. CDR3 nucleotides: TGTGCCAGCAGTGAATTGGGACAGAATGGCTACACCTTC.

The genes are TRBV19 and TRBJ2-2; 14 bases line up with TRBD2. The CDR3 loop spans 16 amino acids. In germline, CDR1 is LNHDA, CDR2 SQIVND (reference sequence). Trimming removed 5 bases from V and 4 bases from J; junction bases left unmatched: 3. The CDR3 DNA sequence: TGTGCCAGTAGTCCGGGACTAGCGGGAGTCACCGGGGAGCTGTTTTTT. The encoded protein is CASSPGLAGVTGELFF.

The chain has TRBV11-1 and TRBJ1-1, with D possibly matching TRBD1 (5 bases). The ends were cut back, 3 bases at V and 3 bases at J, with 14 bases in the middle. Per the germline V gene, CDR1 is SGHAT and CDR2 is FQDESV (reference sequence). The CDR3 runs to 15 residues. CDR3 sequence reads: CASSFSGNPYTEAFF. DNA for the CDR3: TGTGCCAGCAGCTTTTCAGGGAACCCTTACACTGAAGCTTTCTTT.

The chain joins TRBV19 to TRBJ1-2; TRBD1 matches at 7 bases. Germline CDR1 and CDR2: LNHDA and SQIVND (reference sequence). The ends lost 3 bases at V and 6 bases at J; junction bases unmatched: 10. This CDR3 comprises 15 residues. CDR3 bases: TGTGCCAGTAGTATGGGAGACAGGGAGATGGATGGCTACACCTTC. It is translated as CASSMGDREMDGYTF. The full variable domain, its missing parts supplied by reference TRBV19 and TRBJ1-2, is DGGITQSPKYLFRKEGQNVTLSCEQNLNHDAMYWYRQDPGQGLRLIYYSQIVNDFQKGDIAEGYSVSREKKESFPLTVTSAQKNPTAFYLCASSMGDREMDGYTFGSGTRLTVV.

The gene calls are TRBV28 and TRBJ2-3; 15 bases are a match to TRBD2. This CDR3 region has 17 residues. Germline V gene sequence: CDR1 MDHEN, CDR2 SYDVKM. The V and J ends lost 5 bases and 1 base, in that order; junction bases with no gene match: 4. The CDR3, as DNA: TGTGCCAGCAGTGCGGGACTAGCGGGAGGCGGCACAGATACGCAGTATTTT. This translates into CASSAGLAGGGTDTQYF.

This rearrangement joins TRBV5-5 to TRBJ2-7, with D unclear. CDR1 and CDR2 from the germline V gene are SGHKS and YYEKEE (reference sequence). Trimming took off 4 bases at V and 0 bases at J, with 8 bases between the two ends. The CDR3 is 13 residues long. The DNA of the CDR3 is TGTGCCAGCAGCCCAGGTTCCTCCTACGAGCAGTACTTC. Translated: CASSPGSSYEQYF.

The chain links TRBV27 to TRBJ1-1, with D possibly TRBD1 on 5 matching bases. CDR3 length: 13 amino acids. The V gene lost 6 bases and the J gene lost 1 base, with 9 bases spanning the gap. The germline V gene has CDR1 MNHEY and CDR2 SMNVEV (reference sequence). CDR3 residues: CASRGLGNTEAFF. The CDR3 coding sequence is TGTGCCAGCAGGGGACTGGGGAACACTGAAGCTTTCTTT.

This clone has just one count. The chain is built from TRBV6-6 and TRBJ2-5; 7 positions agree with TRBD1. The DNA end is more similar to TRBJ2-7, so the J call may be wrong. This CDR3 comprises 14 residues. CDR1 MNHNY and CDR2 SVGAGI come from the germline V gene (reference sequence). The CDR3 sequence: CASSSAQGVHEQYF. The CDR3 DNA reads as TGTGCCAGCAGTTCCGCCCAGGGGGTCCACGAGCAGTACTTC.

This chain links TRBV7-6 with TRBJ2-5, with 10 bases fitting TRBD2. V gave up 6 bases and J gave up 0 bases; unmatched junction bases: 7. The CDR3 contains 16 residues. CDR1 is SGHVS, CDR2 FNYEAQ, per germline. In DNA form, the CDR3 reads TGTGCCAGCAGACCCCTAGCGGGAGCCCACCAAGAGACCCAGTACTTC. It encodes CASRPLAGAHQETQYF.

This rearrangement joins TRBV6-1 to TRBJ2-3, with D perhaps matching TRBD1 (5 bases). V was shortened by 7 bases and J by 2 bases, with 10 bases between the two germline ends. Germline V CDR1 and CDR2: MNHNS, SASEGT. CDR3 size: 13 residues. The CDR3 loop reads CASKDTNTDTQYF. The CDR3 nucleotides read TGTGCCAGCAAGGACACTAACACAGATACGCAGTATTTT.

J is TRBJ2-7 and V is TRBV7-2, with D unclear. This CDR3 is built from 14 residues. V dropped 1 base and J dropped 5 bases, with 12 bases sitting between them. Germline loops: CDR1 SGHTA, CDR2 FQGNSA. CDR3 in DNA: TGTGCCAGCAGCTTAGGTGGCAGGCCTCACGAGCAGTACTTC. This sequence encodes CASSLGGRPHEQYF.

The CDR3 here is CASSYSGGKETQYF. CDR3 bases: TGTGCCAGCAGTTACTCGGGGGGGAAGGAGACCCAGTACTTC. The V gene is TRBV6-5, the J gene TRBJ2-5; 7 bases are shared with TRBD2. The CDR3 consists of 14 residues. The V gene end was trimmed by 0 bases and the J gene end by 5 bases; junction bases not matched to a gene: 3. Germline lookup yields CDR1 MNHEY and CDR2 SVGAGI.

This sequence joins TRBV7-6 and TRBJ1-1; a weak D match, TRBD1 (5 bases). Trimming stripped 5 bases from V and 3 bases from J, with 19 bases between. The CDR3 totals 16 residues. Per the germline V gene, CDR1 is SGHVS and CDR2 is FNYEAQ. DNA of the CDR3: TGTGCCAGCAGCCGAGAGCACCGGGACTTGGACACTGAAGCTTTCTTT. Residues: CASSREHRDLDTEAFF.

The chain is built from TRBV5-1 and TRBJ2-5; 7 bases map to TRBD1. The ends lost 4 bases at V and 4 bases at J; junction bases unmatched: 10. This CDR3 has 15 residues. The germline gives CDR1 SGHRS, CDR2 YFSETQ. The CDR3 nucleotides are TGCGCCAGCAGCCGGGGACAGTCCATGGGAGAGACCCAGTACTTC. Translation gives CASSRGQSMGETQYF. Complete variable domain (other parts from reference TRBV5-1 and TRBJ2-5): KAGVTQTPRYLIKTRGQQVTLSCSPISGHRSVSWYQQTPGQGLQFLFEYFSETQRNKGNFPGRFSGRQFSNSRSEMNVSTLELGDSALYLCASSRGQSMGETQYFGPGTRLLVL.

This clone was counted between two and nine times. The rearrangement joins TRBV6-5 to TRBJ1-5; D is possibly TRBD1 (5 bases). The V gene lost 6 bases and the J gene lost 0 bases, with 12 bases spanning the gap. There are 15 residues in the CDR3. Germline CDR1 is MNHEY and CDR2 is SVGAGI. The CDR3 here is CASSLDIFSNQPQHF. The CDR3 nucleotides are TGTGCCAGCAGCTTGGACATCTTTAGCAATCAGCCCCAGCATTTT.

The rearrangement joins TRBV7-2 to TRBJ1-2; no definite D call. CDR1 is SGHTA and CDR2 is FQGNSA in the germline V gene. The CDR3 is 12 residues long. Trimming removed 1 base at V and 6 bases at J, with 6 bases between. The CDR3 nucleotides are TGTGCCAGCAGCTTAGTGGGCCATGGCTACACCTTC. It specifies CASSLVGHGYTF.

Written as DNA, the CDR3 is TGTGCCAGTAGGCGGGGCCCGATTGCACAGCCCCAGCATTTT. It encodes CASRRGPIAQPQHF. This sequence joins TRBV19 and TRBJ1-5, with D perhaps TRBD1 (5 bases). Germline V gene lookup returns CDR1 LNHDA and CDR2 SQIVND (reference sequence). V was trimmed by 6 bases and J by 7 bases, leaving 16 bases between them. The CDR3 is made up of 14 amino acids. The variable domain in full, completed from reference TRBV19 and TRBJ1-5, reads DGGITQSPKYLFRKEGQNVTLSCEQNLNHDAMYWYRQDPGQGLRLIYYSQIVNDFQKGDIAEGYSVSREKKESFPLTVTSAQKNPTAFYLCASRRGPIAQPQHFGDGTRLSIL.

The V gene is TRBV7-8, the J gene TRBJ2-1; TRBD2 agrees at 8 bases. The CDR3 runs to 17 residues. Trimming removed 5 bases from V and 8 bases from J; junction bases left unmatched: 17. Germline CDR1 and CDR2: SGHVS and FQNEAQ. The CDR3 coding sequence is TGTGCCAGCAGCCCCCCGGGAGGTAGCGGGACTGAGCATGAGCAGTTCTTC. Amino acid sequence: CASSPPGGSGTEHEQFF.

The chain links TRBV7-9 to TRBJ2-3, with 10 bases aligning to TRBD1. J was trimmed by 7 bases and V by 5 bases; bases with no gene match: 9. The germline V gene has CDR1 SEHNR and CDR2 FQNEAQ (reference sequence). The CDR3 is made up of 15 amino acids. The CDR3 spells CASSTTRTGGNTQYF. The CDR3 DNA is TGTGCCAGCAGCACCACCCGGACAGGGGGGAATACGCAGTATTTT. Variable domain in full (rest from reference TRBV7-9 and TRBJ2-3): DTGVSQNPRHKITKRGQNVTFRCDPISEHNRLYWYRQTLGQGPEFLTYFQNEAQLEKSRLLSDRFSAERPKGSFSTLEIQRTEQGDSAMYLCASSTTRTGGNTQYFGPGTRLTVL.

The rearrangement links TRBV6-5 to TRBJ2-7, with D possibly TRBD2 on 5 matching bases. V was trimmed by 0 bases and J by 2 bases, leaving 11 bases between them. This CDR3 has 15 amino acids. The V gene's germline CDR1 is MNHEY and CDR2 SVGAGI. Here the CDR3 reads CASSYSSAAPYEQYF. CDR3 bases: TGTGCCAGCAGTTACTCCTCAGCGGCCCCCTACGAGCAGTACTTC.

The sample holds one count of this clone. The chain joins TRBV5-1 to TRBJ1-1; 8 bases are shared with TRBD1. Trimming took 3 bases from V and 2 from J; bases not matched to a gene: 21. This CDR3 comprises 20 residues. Germline CDR1 reads SGHRS; CDR2 reads YFSETQ. The DNA of the CDR3 is TGCGCCAGCAGCTGGAAAGGGCCAGGGACAGGAAAACGACTAAACACTGAAGCTTTCTTT. Encoded protein: CASSWKGPGTGKRLNTEAFF.

The J gene is TRBJ2-5, the V gene TRBV2; 7 bases match TRBD2. Trimming removed 0 bases from V and 5 bases from J; junction bases left unmatched: 15. Germline V gene lookup returns CDR1 SNHLY and CDR2 FYNNEI. The CDR3 spans 18 residues. The CDR3 region is CASSEALFGGGPRETQYF. The CDR3 DNA follows: TGTGCCAGCAGTGAAGCGCTGTTTGGGGGAGGGCCTCGGGAGACCCAGTACTTC.